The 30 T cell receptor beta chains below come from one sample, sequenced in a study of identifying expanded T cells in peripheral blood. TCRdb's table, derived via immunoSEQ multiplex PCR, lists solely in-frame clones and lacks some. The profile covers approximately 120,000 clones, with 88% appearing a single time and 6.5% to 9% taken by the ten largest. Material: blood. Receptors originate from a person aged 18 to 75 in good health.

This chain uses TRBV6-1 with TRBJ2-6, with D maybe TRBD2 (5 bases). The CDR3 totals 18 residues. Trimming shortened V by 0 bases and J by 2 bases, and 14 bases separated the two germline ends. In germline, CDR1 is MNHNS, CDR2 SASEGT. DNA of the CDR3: TGTGCCAGCAGTGAAGCCCCACTAGAAGCAACTGGGGCCAACGTCCTGACTTTC. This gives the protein CASSEAPLEATGANVLTF.

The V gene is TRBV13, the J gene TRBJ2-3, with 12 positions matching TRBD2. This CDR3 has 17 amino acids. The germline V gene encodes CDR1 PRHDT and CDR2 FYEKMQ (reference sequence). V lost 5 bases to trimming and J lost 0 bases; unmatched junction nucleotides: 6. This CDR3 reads CASSERLAGASTDTQYF. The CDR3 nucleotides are TGTGCCAGCAGCGAAAGACTAGCGGGAGCTAGCACAGATACGCAGTATTTT.

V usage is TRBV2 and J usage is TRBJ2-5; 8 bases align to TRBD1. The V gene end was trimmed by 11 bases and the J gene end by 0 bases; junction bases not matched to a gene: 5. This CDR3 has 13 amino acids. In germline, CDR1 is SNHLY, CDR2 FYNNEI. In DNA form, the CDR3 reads TGTGCCCTTGGGACAGGAAACCAAGAGACCCAGTACTTC. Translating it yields CALGTGNQETQYF.

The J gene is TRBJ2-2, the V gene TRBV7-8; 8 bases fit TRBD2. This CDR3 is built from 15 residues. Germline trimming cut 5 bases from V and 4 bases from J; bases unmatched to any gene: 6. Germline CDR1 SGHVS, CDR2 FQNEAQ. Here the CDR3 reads CASSPLAGITGELFF. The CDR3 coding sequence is TGTGCCAGCAGCCCGTTAGCGGGAATCACCGGGGAGCTGTTTTTT.

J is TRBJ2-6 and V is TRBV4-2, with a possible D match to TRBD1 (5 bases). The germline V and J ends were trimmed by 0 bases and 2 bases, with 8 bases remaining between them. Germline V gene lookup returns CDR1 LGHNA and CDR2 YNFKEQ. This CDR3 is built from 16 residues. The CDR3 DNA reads TGTGCCAGCAGCCAAGATGTAGGGGCTGGGGCCAACGTCCTGACTTTC. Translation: CASSQDVGAGANVLTF.

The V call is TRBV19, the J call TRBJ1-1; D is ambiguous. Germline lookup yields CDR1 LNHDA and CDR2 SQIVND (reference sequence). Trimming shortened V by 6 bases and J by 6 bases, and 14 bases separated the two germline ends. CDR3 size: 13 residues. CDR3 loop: CASRTKESAEAFF. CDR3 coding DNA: TGTGCCAGTAGGACGAAGGAATCGGCTGAAGCTTTCTTT.

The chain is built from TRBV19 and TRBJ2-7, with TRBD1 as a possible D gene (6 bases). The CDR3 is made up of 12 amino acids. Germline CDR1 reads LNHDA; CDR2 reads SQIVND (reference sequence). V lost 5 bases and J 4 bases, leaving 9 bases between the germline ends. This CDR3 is CASSPQGYEQYF. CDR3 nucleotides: TGTGCCAGTAGTCCTCAGGGGTACGAGCAGTACTTC.

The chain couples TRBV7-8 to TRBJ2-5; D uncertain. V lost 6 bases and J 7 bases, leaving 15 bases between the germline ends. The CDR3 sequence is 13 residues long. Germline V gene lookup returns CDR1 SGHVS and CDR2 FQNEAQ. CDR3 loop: CASRPLLGSTQYF. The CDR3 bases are TGTGCCAGCAGACCCTTATTAGGTTCGACCCAGTACTTC.

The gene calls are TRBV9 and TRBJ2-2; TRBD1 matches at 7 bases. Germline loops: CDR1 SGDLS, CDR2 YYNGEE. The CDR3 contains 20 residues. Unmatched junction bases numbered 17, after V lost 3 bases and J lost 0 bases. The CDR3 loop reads CASSAMTGINRNPNTGELFF. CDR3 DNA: TGTGCCAGCAGCGCCATGACAGGGATTAACCGTAACCCGAACACCGGGGAGCTGTTTTTT. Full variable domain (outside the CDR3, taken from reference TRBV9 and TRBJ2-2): DSGVTQTPKHLITATGQRVTLRCSPRSGDLSVYWYQQSLDQGLQFLIQYYNGEERAKGNILERFSAQQFPDLHSELNLSSLELGDSALYFCASSAMTGINRNPNTGELFFGEGSRLTVL.

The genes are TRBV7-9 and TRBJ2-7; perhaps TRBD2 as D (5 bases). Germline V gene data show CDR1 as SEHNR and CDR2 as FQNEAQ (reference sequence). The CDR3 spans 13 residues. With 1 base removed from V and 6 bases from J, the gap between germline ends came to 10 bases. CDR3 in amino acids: CASSLGGETEQYF. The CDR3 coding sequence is TGTGCCAGCAGCTTAGGGGGAGAGACCGAGCAGTACTTC.

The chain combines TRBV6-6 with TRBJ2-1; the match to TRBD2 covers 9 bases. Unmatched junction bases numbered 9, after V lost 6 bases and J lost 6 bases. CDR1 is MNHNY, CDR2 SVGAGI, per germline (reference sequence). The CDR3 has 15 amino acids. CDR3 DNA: TGTGCCAGCAGAATAAGCGGGAGGCCGGGCAATGAGCAGTTCTTC. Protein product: CASRISGRPGNEQFF.

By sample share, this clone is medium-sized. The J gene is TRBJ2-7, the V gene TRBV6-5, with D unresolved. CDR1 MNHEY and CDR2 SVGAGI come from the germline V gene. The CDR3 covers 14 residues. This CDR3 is CVTRSPSEAYEQYF. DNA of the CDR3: TGTGTCACACGGTCCCCCAGCGAGGCCTACGAGCAGTACTTC.

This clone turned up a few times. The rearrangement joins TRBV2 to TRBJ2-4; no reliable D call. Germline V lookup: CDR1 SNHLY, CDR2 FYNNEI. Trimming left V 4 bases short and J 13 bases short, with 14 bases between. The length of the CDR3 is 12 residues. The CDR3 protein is CASSGPSWIQYF. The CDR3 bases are TGTGCCAGCAGTGGTCCGTCATGGATACAGTACTTC.

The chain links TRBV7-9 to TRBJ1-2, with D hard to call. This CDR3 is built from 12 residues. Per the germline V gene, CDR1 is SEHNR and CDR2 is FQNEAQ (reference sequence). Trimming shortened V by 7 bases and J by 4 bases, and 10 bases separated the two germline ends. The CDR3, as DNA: TGTGCCAGCACCCCCGAGTCCTATGGCTACACCTTC. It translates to CASTPESYGYTF.

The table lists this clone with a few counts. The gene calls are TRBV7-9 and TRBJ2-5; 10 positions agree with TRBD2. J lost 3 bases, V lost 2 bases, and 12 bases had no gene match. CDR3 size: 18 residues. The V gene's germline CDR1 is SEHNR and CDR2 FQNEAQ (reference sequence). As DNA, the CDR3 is TGTGCCAGCAGCTTACCCCCAAGACTAGCGGGCATGAAAGAGACCCAGTACTTC. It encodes CASSLPPRLAGMKETQYF.

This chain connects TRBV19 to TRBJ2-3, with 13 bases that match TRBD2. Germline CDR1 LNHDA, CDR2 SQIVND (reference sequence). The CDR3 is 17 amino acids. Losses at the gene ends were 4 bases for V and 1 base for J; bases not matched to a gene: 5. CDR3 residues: CASSTSGLAGGTDTQYF. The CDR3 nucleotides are TGTGCCAGTAGTACCTCCGGACTAGCGGGGGGCACAGATACGCAGTATTTT.

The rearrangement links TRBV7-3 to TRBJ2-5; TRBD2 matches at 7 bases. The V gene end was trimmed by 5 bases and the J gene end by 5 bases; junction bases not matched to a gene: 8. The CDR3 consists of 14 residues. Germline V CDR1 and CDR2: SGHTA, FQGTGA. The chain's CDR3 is CASSPRDYMETQYF. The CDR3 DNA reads TGTGCCAGCAGCCCACGGGACTATATGGAGACCCAGTACTTC.

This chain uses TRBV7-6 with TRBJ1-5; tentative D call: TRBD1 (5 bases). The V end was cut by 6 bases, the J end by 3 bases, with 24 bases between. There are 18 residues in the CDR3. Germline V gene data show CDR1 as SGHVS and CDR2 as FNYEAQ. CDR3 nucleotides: TGTGCCAGCAGGCCTGGCCAGGGTTTAACTGTTCCCAATCAGCCCCAGCATTTT. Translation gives CASRPGQGLTVPNQPQHF. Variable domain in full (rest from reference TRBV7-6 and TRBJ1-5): GAGVSQSPRYKVTKRGQDVALRCDPISGHVSLYWYRQALGQGPEFLTYFNYEAQQDKSGLPNDRFSAERPEGSISTLTIQRTEQRDSAMYRCASRPGQGLTVPNQPQHFGDGTRLSIL.

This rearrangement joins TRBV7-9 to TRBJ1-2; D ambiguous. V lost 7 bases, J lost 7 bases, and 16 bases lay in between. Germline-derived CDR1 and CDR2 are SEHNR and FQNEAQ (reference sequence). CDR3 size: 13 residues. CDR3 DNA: TGTGCCAGCACCCCCATCAGTGTGCTTGGCTACACCTTC. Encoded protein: CASTPISVLGYTF.

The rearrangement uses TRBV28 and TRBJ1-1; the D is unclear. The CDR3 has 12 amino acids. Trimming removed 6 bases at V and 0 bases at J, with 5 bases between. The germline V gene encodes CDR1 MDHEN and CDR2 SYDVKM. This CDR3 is CASSRMNTEAFF. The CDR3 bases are TGTGCCAGCAGCCGTATGAACACTGAAGCTTTCTTT.

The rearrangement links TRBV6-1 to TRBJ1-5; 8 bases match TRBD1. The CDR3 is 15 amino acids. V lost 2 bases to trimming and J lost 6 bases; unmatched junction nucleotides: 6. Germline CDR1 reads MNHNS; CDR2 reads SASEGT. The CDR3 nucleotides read TGTGCCAGCAGTGAAACGGGACAGGTCTTTCAGCCCCAGCATTTT. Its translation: CASSETGQVFQPQHF.

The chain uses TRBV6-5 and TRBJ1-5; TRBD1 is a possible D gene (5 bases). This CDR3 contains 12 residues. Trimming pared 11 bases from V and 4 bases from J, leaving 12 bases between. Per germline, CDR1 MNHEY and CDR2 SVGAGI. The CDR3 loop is CAGGVTNQPQHF. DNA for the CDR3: TGTGCCGGGGGGGTAACTAATCAGCCCCAGCATTTT.

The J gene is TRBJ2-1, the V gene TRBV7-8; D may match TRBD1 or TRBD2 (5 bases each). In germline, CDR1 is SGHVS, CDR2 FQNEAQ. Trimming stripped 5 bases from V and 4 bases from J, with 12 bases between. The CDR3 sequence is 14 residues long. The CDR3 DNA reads TGTGCCAGCAGCCAAGATGGGGGATACAATGAGCAGTTCTTC. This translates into CASSQDGGYNEQFF.

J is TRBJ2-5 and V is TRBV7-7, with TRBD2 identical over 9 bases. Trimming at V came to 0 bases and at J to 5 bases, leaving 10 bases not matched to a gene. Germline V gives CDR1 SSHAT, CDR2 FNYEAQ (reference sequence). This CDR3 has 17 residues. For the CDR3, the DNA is TGTGCCAGCAGCTTAGCGCTACGCGGGGGGGCCACGGAGACCCAGTACTTC. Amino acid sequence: CASSLALRGGATETQYF.

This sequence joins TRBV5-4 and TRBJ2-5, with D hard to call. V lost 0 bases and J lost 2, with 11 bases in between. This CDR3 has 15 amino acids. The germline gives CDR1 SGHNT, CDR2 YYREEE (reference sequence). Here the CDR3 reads CASSLGVRNQETQYF. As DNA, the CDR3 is TGTGCCAGCAGCTTGGGAGTCAGGAATCAAGAGACCCAGTACTTC.

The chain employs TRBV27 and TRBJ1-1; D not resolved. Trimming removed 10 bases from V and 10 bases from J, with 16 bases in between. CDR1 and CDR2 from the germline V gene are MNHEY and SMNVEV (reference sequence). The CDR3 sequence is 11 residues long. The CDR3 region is CATRSKSRAFF. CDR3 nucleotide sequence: TGTGCCACCCGCTCCAAGTCCCGAGCTTTCTTT.

Here the CDR3 DNA reads TGTGCCAGCAGTGTGGGTAGCGTGAATGAGCAGTTCTTC. Encoded protein: CASSVGSVNEQFF. This sequence joins TRBV6-4 and TRBJ2-1, with D possibly being TRBD2 (5 bases). CDR1 is MRHNA and CDR2 is SNTAGT in the germline V gene. The CDR3 covers 13 residues. V was shortened by 4 bases and J by 7 bases, with 11 bases between the two germline ends.

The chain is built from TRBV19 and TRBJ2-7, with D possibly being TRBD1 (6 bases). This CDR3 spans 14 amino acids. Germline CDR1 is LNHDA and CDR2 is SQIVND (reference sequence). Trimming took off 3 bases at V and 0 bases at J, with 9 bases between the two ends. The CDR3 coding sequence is TGTGCCAGTAGTATCCCAGGGGTCTCCTACGAGCAGTACTTC. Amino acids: CASSIPGVSYEQYF.

Here the CDR3 reads CASSSGLLGPYEQYF. CDR3 sequence (DNA): TGTGCCAGCAGCTCCGGGTTATTAGGGCCCTACGAGCAGTACTTC. The chain links TRBV7-3 to TRBJ2-7; D unclear. CDR1 is SGHTA and CDR2 is FQGTGA in the germline V gene. V lost 4 bases, J lost 2 bases, and 15 bases lay in between. The CDR3 totals 15 residues.

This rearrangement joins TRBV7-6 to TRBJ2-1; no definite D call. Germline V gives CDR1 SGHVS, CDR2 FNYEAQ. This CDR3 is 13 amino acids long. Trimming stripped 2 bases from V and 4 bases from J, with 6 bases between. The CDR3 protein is CASSLSVYNEQFF. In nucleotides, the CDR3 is TGTGCCAGCAGCTTAAGCGTGTACAATGAGCAGTTCTTC.